This T cell receptor (beta chain) comes out of a study of T-cell reconstitution after alpha-beta-depleted transplantation in children. Researchers prepared the TCRbeta library using unique molecular identifiers, the study reports. Each CDR3 protein is one row after TCRdb ran MiXCR on the PCR reads. Of roughly 170,000 distinct CDR3 sequences listed, 6.5% to 7.5% are singletons. V was pared by 1 base and J by 5 bases, with 14 bases between. This CDR3 comprises 15 residues. Germline V gene sequence: CDR1 KGHSH, CDR2 LQKENI. This sequence was found in a human donor who donated a stem cell graft to a child with Wiskott-Aldrich syndrome. The V gene is TRBV18, the J gene TRBJ1-1, with D possibly matching TRBD1 (5 bases). Sequencing was performed on PBMCs from the stem cell graft donor, taken from the stem cell graft. Here the CDR3 DNA reads TGTGCCAGCTCACCACTGTTCAGGGTGGAAACTGAAGCTTTCTTT. Translation: CASSPLFRVETEAFF. The full variable domain, rest sourced from reference TRBV18 and TRBJ1-1, is NAGVMQNPRHLVRRRGQEARLRCSPMKGHSHVYWYRQLPEEGLKFMVYLQKENIIDESGMPKERFSAEFPKEGPSILRIQQVVRGDSAAYFCASSPLFRVETEAFFGQGTRLTVV.